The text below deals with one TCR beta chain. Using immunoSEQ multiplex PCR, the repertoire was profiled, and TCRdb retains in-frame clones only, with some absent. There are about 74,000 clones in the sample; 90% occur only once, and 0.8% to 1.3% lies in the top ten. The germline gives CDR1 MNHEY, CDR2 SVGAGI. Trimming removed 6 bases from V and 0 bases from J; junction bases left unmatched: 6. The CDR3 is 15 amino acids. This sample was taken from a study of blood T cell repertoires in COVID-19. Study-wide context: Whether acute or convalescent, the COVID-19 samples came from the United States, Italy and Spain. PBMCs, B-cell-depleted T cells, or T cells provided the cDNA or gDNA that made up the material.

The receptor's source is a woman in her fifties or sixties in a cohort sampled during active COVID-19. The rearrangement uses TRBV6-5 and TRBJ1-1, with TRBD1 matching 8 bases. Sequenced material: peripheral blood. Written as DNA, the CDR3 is TGTGCCAGCAGCGTGACAGGGGCTATGAACACTGAAGCTTTCTTT. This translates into CASSVTGAMNTEAFF.